This T cell receptor (beta chain) was documented in a study of radiotherapy plus CTLA-4 blockade in lung cancer. Study summary: Objective responses arose in approximately 17% of patients, and around 30% experienced disease control. Findings of the study overall: Response was reportedly best predicted by early blood T cell clone dynamics, with interferon-beta. Clones derived from tumor TCRs expanded in blood after radiotherapy plus ipilimumab.

Patients in the study, people with chemo-refractory metastatic non-small-cell lung cancer, received focal radiation plus ipilimumab CTLA-4 blockade. Remarks on this clone: No antigen is known for it.

V lost 0 bases to trimming and J lost 0 bases, with 8 bases between them. CDR1 and CDR2 (germline): LGHNA, YNFKEQ. The CDR3 has 15 residues. TCRdb keeps only in-frame clones here, not all; method: immunoSEQ multiplex PCR. The sample includes about 33,000 clones, 70% to 90% seen only once; the top ten take around 25%. The chain is built from TRBV4-2 and TRBJ1-2; D remains unclear. The TCR sequence derives from a human donor with non-small cell lung cancer that progressed on radiotherapy plus ipilimumab. Sequences were derived from peripheral blood, sampled from a patient treated with radiotherapy plus ipilimumab. This CDR3 is CASSQDPSPNYGYTF. In DNA, the CDR3 is TGTGCCAGCAGCCAAGATCCATCCCCTAACTATGGCTACACCTTC.